A selection of T cell receptor beta chains follows, all from one sample in a study. TCRdb redid the calling of the multiplex PCR reads with MiXCR, one entry per CDR3 protein. The table includes 1,500 to 2,500 distinct CDR3 sequences, over 1% detected once. The sequenced sample consisted of naive CD4+ T cells sorted from blood. These receptors were taken from a female donor with breast cancer. Both conserved end residues are part of each CDR3. The D gene is left open where the match is weak. Clone size is given as how often the clone was seen (once, few, many) or a class if it is expanded.

DNA	CDR3	V	size	D	J
TGTGCCAGCACCATGACTAACTATGGCTACACCTTC	CASTMTNYGYTF	TRBV12-3/TRBV12-4	few	-	TRBJ1-2
TGTGCCAGCAGTTTCCGGACACATACTAACTATGGCTACACCTTC	CASSFRTHTNYGYTF	TRBV12-3/TRBV12-4	medium-sized	-	TRBJ1-2
TGTGCCAGCAGTATGGACACAGCTAACTATGGCTACACCTTC	CASSMDTANYGYTF	TRBV12-3/TRBV12-4	medium-sized	-	TRBJ1-2
TGTGCCAGCCAACGCGACTATGGCTACACCTTC	CASQRDYGYTF	TRBV12-3/TRBV12-4	medium-sized	-	TRBJ1-2
TGTGCCAGCAGTTCAGGCGCATATGGCTACACCTTC	CASSSGAYGYTF	TRBV12-3/TRBV12-4	medium-sized	-	TRBJ1-2
TGTGCCAGCAGGGCACAGGGCTACTATGGCTACACCTTC	CASRAQGYYGYTF	TRBV12-3/TRBV12-4	medium-sized	-	TRBJ1-2
TGTGCCAGCAGCCCTATCGGCTATGGCTACACCTTC	CASSPIGYGYTF	TRBV12-3/TRBV12-4	medium-sized	-	TRBJ1-2
TGTGCCAGCAGTTTAAGCTATGGCTACACCTTC	CASSLSYGYTF	TRBV12-3/TRBV12-4	medium-sized	-	TRBJ1-2
TGTGCCAGCAGACTAAGACAGATCAATGGCTACACCTTC	CASRLRQINGYTF	TRBV12-3/TRBV12-4	medium-sized	-	TRBJ1-2
TGTGCCAGCAGAGGGTATTCTACCTATGGCTACACCTTC	CASRGYSTYGYTF	TRBV12-3/TRBV12-4	medium-sized	-	TRBJ1-2
TGTGCCAGCAGTTTGGGACAGAACTATGGCTACACCTTC	CASSLGQNYGYTF	TRBV12-3/TRBV12-4	medium-sized	TRBD1	TRBJ1-2
TGTGCCAGCACCACAGGACAGTCCTCTAACTATGGCTACACCTTC	CASTTGQSSNYGYTF	TRBV12-3/TRBV12-4	medium-sized	-	TRBJ1-2
TGTGCCAGCAGTTTGGTTAGGGATGGCTACACCTTC	CASSLVRDGYTF	TRBV12-3/TRBV12-4	medium-sized	-	TRBJ1-2
TGTGCCAGCAGGAACCTCGGACAGGGCGATTATGGCTACACCTTC	CASRNLGQGDYGYTF	TRBV12-3/TRBV12-4	medium-sized	TRBD1	TRBJ1-2
TGTGCCAGCAGTCAAACCCCGATCGGCTACACCTTC	CASSQTPIGYTF	TRBV12-3/TRBV12-4	medium-sized	-	TRBJ1-2
TGTGCCAGCAGTGCTGACGGTAACTATGGCTACACCTTC	CASSADGNYGYTF	TRBV12-3/TRBV12-4	medium-sized	-	TRBJ1-2
TGTGCCAGCAGTTTAGCGCAGGTTGGCTACACCTTC	CASSLAQVGYTF	TRBV12-3/TRBV12-4	medium-sized	-	TRBJ1-2
TGTGCCAGCAACCTTAGGCGTACTAACTATGGCTACACCTTC	CASNLRRTNYGYTF	TRBV12-3/TRBV12-4	medium-sized	-	TRBJ1-2
TGTGCCAGCACCAACTTCGGGACAGGGATCTATGGCTACACCTTC	CASTNFGTGIYGYTF	TRBV12-3/TRBV12-4	medium-sized	TRBD1	TRBJ1-2